The sequence of this TCR beta chain was determined in a study of blood T cell repertoires in COVID-19. The overall study: Samples of COVID-19 (acute and convalescent) were obtained from the United States, Italy and Spain. T cells, B-cell-depleted T cells, or PBMCs provided the cDNA or gDNA that served as material.

Trimming stripped 6 bases from V and 10 bases from J, with 22 bases between. In germline, CDR1 is KGHSH, CDR2 LQKENI. CDR3 size: 15 residues. Original processing notes: Amplification from reference gene primers served as the basis for estimated nucleated cell counts. TCRdb keeps only in-frame clones here, not all; method: immunoSEQ multiplex PCR. For V, J and clone size, that table is used; D and trimming come from the DNA. This sample carries 150,000 to 200,000 clones, roughly 87% of them seen once, and the ten largest clones take under 6%. V gene TRBV18 combines with J gene TRBJ2-1; the D gene is possibly TRBD1 (5 bases). The sequencing input was peripheral blood. The receptor was isolated from a human donor in a cohort sampled during active COVID-19. The CDR3 protein is CASSPEDSPTSEQFF. DNA for the CDR3: TGTGCCAGCTCCCCTGAAGACAGTCCCACGTCGGAGCAGTTCTTC.